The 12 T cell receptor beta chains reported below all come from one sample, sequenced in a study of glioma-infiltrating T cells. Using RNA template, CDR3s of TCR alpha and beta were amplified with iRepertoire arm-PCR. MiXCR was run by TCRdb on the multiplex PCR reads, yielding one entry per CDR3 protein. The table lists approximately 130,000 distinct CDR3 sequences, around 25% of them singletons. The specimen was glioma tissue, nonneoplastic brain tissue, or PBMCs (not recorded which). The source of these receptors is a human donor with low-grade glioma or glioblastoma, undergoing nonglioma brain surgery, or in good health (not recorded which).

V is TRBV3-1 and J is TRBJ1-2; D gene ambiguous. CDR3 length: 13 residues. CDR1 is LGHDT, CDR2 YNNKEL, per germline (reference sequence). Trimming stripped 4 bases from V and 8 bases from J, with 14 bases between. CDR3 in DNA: TGTGCCAGCAGCCCAGCCGCGAGTCAGGGCTACACCTTC. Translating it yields CASSPAASQGYTF.

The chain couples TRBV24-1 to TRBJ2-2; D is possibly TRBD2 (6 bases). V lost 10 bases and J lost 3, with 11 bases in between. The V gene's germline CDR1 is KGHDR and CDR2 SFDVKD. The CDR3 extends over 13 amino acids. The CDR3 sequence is CATTGTYTGELFF. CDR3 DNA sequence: TGTGCCACGACCGGGACTTACACCGGGGAGCTGTTTTTT.

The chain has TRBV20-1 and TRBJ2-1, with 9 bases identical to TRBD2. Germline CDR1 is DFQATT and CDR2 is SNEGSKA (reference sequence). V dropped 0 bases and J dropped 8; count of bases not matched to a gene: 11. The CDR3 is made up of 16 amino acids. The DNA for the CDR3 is TGCAGTGCTAGAGATCCTGCCCAGCGGGGGGCGTATGAGCAGTTCTTC. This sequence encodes CSARDPAQRGAYEQFF.

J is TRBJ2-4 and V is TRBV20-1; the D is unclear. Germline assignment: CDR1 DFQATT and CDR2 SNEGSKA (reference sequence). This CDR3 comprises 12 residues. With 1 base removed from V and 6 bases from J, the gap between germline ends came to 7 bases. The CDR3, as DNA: TGCAGTGCTAGAGGGGCCGTAAACATTCAGTACTTC. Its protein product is CSARGAVNIQYF.

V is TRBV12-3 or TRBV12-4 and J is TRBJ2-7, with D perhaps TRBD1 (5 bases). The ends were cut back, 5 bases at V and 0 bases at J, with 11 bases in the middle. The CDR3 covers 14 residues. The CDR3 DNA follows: TGTGCCAGCAGTGGAAGGGGCAGCTCCTACGAGCAGTACGTC. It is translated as CASSGRGSSYEQYV.

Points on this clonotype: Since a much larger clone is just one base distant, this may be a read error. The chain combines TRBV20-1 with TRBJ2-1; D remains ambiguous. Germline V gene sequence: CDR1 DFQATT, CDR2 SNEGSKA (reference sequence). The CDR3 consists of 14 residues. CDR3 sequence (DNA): TGCAGTGCTAGAGATGTAGCTCAGATTAATGACCAGTTCTTC. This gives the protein CSARDVAQINDQFF.

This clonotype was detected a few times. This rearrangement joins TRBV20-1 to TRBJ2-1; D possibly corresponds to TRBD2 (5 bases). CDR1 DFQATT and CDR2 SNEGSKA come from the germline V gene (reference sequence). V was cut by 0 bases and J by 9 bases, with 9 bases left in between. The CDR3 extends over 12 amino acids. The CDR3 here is CSARDLEGEQFF. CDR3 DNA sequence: TGCAGTGCTAGAGACCTAGAGGGTGAGCAGTTCTTC.

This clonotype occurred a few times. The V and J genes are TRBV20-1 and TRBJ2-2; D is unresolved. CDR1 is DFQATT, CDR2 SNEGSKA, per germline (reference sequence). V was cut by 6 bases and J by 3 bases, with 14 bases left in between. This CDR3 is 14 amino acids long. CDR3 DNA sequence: TGCAGTGCCTCCGCCGGGCGTTACACCGGGGAGCTGTTTTTT. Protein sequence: CSASAGRYTGELFF.

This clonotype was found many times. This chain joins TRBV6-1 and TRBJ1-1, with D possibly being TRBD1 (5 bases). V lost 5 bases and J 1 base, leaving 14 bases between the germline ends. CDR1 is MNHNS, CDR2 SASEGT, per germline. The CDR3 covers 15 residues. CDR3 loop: CASSQRGGTNTEAFF. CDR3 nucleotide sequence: TGTGCCAGCAGTCAGAGAGGAGGGACGAACACTGAAGCTTTCTTT.

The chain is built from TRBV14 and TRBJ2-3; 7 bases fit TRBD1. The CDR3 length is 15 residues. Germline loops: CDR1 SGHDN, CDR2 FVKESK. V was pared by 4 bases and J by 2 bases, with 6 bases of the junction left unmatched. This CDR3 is CASSRQTGNTDTQYF. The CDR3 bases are TGTGCCAGCAGCCGCCAGACAGGGAACACAGATACGCAGTATTTT.

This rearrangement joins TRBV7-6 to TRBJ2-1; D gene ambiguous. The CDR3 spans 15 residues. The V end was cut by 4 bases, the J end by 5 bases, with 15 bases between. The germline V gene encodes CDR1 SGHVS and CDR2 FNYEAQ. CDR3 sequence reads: CASSSRLGGHNEQFF. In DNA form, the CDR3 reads TGTGCCAGCAGCTCCAGGCTGGGCGGCCACAATGAGCAGTTCTTC.

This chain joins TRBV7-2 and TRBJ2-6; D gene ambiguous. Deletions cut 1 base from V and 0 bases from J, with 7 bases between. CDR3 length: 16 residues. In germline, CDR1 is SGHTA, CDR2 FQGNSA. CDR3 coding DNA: TGTGCCAGCAGCTTAGACGCCAGCTCTGGGGCCAACGTCCTGACTTTC. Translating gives CASSLDASSGANVLTF.